This TCR beta chain was recorded in a study of control samples from healthy donors and cancer patients. J was trimmed by 4 bases and V by 6 bases; bases with no gene match: 20. Germline V gives CDR1 SNHLY, CDR2 FYNNEI. The CDR3 has 19 residues. Using immunoSEQ multiplex PCR, the repertoire was profiled, and TCRdb retains in-frame clones only, with some absent. The sample consists of some 64,000 clones, about nine tenths of them appearing once. This receptor was identified in a woman aged 45 to 65 with colorectal cancer. The sequenced sample was PBMCs. This chain connects TRBV2 to TRBJ2-3, with TRBD2 identical over 9 bases. The CDR3 coding sequence is TGTGCCAGCAGGCGCACCGGGACTAGCCCCCCTCTTGTAGCAGATACGCAGTATTTT. Amino acids: CASRRTGTSPPLVADTQYF.